The 10 T cell receptor beta chains reported below all come from one sample, sequenced in a study of T cells after yellow fever vaccination. TCRdb used MiXCR to reprocess the 5' RACE reads, holding one entry per CDR3 protein. Of around 300,000 distinct CDR3 sequences in the sample, roughly 13% are singletons; the top ten hold less than 0.55%. This specimen was CD4+ T cells sorted from PBMCs, taken 45 days after the yellow fever booster vaccination. Source of these receptors: a man in his thirties or forties who received the YFV17D yellow fever vaccine.

This clonotype showed up many times. This chain joins TRBV9 and TRBJ2-7; D possibly uses TRBD1 or TRBD2 (5 bases each). The germline V gene encodes CDR1 SGDLS and CDR2 YYNGEE. V lost 4 bases, J lost 0 bases, and 14 bases lay in between. The CDR3 is 15 residues long. CDR3 coding DNA: TGTGCCAGCAGCCCCCTCGGGACGATCTCCTACGAGCAGTACTTC. Amino acids: CASSPLGTISYEQYF.

This clonotype was counted only a few times. The chain combines TRBV14 with TRBJ2-7; D is undetermined. CDR3 length: 13 residues. Trimming took 4 bases from V and 3 from J, leaving 10 bases between them. Germline loops: CDR1 SGHDN, CDR2 FVKESK. CDR3 nucleotides: TGTGCCAGCAGCCGCTCTGGGGTCTACGAGCAGTACTTC. Its protein is CASSRSGVYEQYF.

This clonotype was recorded at least ten times. The chain is built from TRBV12-3 or TRBV12-4 and TRBJ2-5, with D possibly being TRBD2 (5 bases). The CDR3 sequence is 14 residues long. V was clipped by 2 bases and J by 3 bases, with 10 bases between them. CDR3 protein: CASSLHGGKETQYF. In nucleotides, the CDR3 is TGTGCCAGCAGTTTACATGGAGGAAAAGAGACCCAGTACTTC.

Points on this clonotype: One junction end disagrees with the germline gene, perhaps due to a read error. The V and J genes are TRBV7-7 and TRBJ2-1; 12 bases are a match to TRBD2. This CDR3 comprises 16 residues. The germline V gene has CDR1 SSHAT and CDR2 FNYEAQ (reference sequence). The CDR3 nucleotides read TGTGCTAGCAGCTTAACCGGGACTAGCGGGCCCAATGAGCAGTTCTTC. Protein sequence: CASSLTGTSGPNEQFF.

This clonotype was counted only a few times. This rearrangement joins TRBV6-1 to TRBJ1-6, with a tentative D call TRBD1 (6 bases). Trimming cost V 1 base and J 14 bases, with 18 bases left between them. CDR3 length: 15 residues. Germline V gene data show CDR1 as MNHNS and CDR2 as SASEGT. The CDR3 DNA reads TGTGCCAGCAGTGAAGGGGGGGGGCCCTCTTCGGCCCTCCACTTT. Protein product: CASSEGGGPSSALHF.

The genes are TRBV21-1 and TRBJ2-7; TRBD2, the table's D call, lacks a check against the DNA. TRBV21-1 is a pseudogene. The CDR3 is made up of 14 amino acids. The CDR3 spells CASSRGLAVYEQYF. The CDR3 DNA follows: TGTGCCAGCAGCAGGGGACTAGCTGTTTACGAGCAGTACTTC.

This clonotype was seen only a few times. The chain employs TRBV6-2 or TRBV6-3 and TRBJ2-1, with D maybe TRBD2 (6 bases). The ends were cut back, 9 bases at V and 4 bases at J, with 16 bases in the middle. Germline V gene data show CDR1 as MNHEY and CDR2 as SVGEGT. This CDR3 is built from 14 residues. The CDR3 is CAREEGGHYNEQFF. The CDR3 DNA is TGTGCCAGAGAGGAGGGAGGTCATTACAATGAGCAGTTCTTC.

V usage is TRBV6-2 or TRBV6-3 and J usage is TRBJ2-7, with 7 bases matching TRBD1. Germline assignment: CDR1 MNHEY and CDR2 SVGEGT. Trimming at V came to 6 bases and at J to 2 bases, leaving 4 bases not matched to a gene. The length of the CDR3 is 13 residues. Here the CDR3 DNA reads TGTGCCAGCAGCCATACAGGGGCCTACGAGCAGTACTTC. Protein: CASSHTGAYEQYF.

The chain carries TRBV6-1 and TRBJ2-3; the D gene is possibly TRBD2 (5 bases). Trimming removed 7 bases at V and 2 bases at J, with 16 bases between. The CDR3 runs 15 residues. Germline V gene lookup returns CDR1 MNHNS and CDR2 SASEGT. DNA of the CDR3: TGTGCCAGCAAGTCCGGGGTTCAGCTCACAGATACGCAGTATTTT. Its translation is CASKSGVQLTDTQYF.

The chain joins TRBV20-1 to TRBJ1-1; TRBD1 might be the D (6 bases). Trimming removed 4 bases from V and 4 bases from J, with 19 bases in between. This CDR3 spans 15 amino acids. Germline loops: CDR1 DFQATT, CDR2 SNEGSKA (reference sequence). CDR3 DNA: TGCAGTGCTACCCGAGAAGCGGGGGCTAGCACTGAAGCTTTCTTT. This sequence encodes CSATREAGASTEAFF.